This T cell receptor beta chain appears in the sequencing data of a study of cytomegalovirus exposure and HLA in healthy donors. PCR primers comprised 60 Vbeta and 13 Jbeta primers. In the source study's methods: A later analysis tallied some 80 million unique TCR beta chains, approximately 10 million of them shared. This table comes from immunoSEQ multiplex PCR, and its TCRdb copy is limited to in-frame clones, with some not included. D and trimming come from the DNA, and the V and J calls and clone size come from that table. The table lists some 200,000 clones, roughly 80% of them singletons. As for this clone: As yet, its antigen is unknown.

With 1 base removed from V and 2 bases from J, the gap between germline ends came to 10 bases. The CDR3 length is 15 residues. From germline, CDR1 is MGHDK and CDR2 SYGVNS. General study results and limits: The classifier reportedly diagnosed cytomegalovirus status with high sensitivity and specificity. Fewer N-insertions than the 666-donor mean were reportedly shown by an Asian-associated ancestry cluster in a later analysis.

The V gene is TRBV25-1, the J gene TRBJ2-3; perhaps TRBD1 as D (5 bases). The sequencing sample was made of PBMCs. The sequence came from a man in his fifties or sixties in good health and CMV-seronegative. CDR3 nucleotides: TGTGCCAGCAGTGAATTGGACACCTACACAGATACGCAGTATTTT. Protein sequence: CASSELDTYTDTQYF. The complete variable domain, with remaining parts taken from reference TRBV25-1 and TRBJ2-3, reads EADIYQTPRYLVIGTGKKITLECSQTMGHDKMYWYQQDPGMELHLIHYSYGVNSTEKGDLSSESTVSRIRTEHFPLTLESARPSHTSQYLCASSELDTYTDTQYFGPGTRLTVL.